These T cell receptor beta chains were read from a single sample in a study of CD8 T cells in ankylosing spondylitis. Each CDR3 protein is one row after TCRdb ran MiXCR on the 5' RACE reads. The sample carries tens of thousands of distinct CDR3 sequences, around 6.5% recorded once. Sequencing input: synovial fluid, either unsorted or a sorted T cell fraction (not recorded which). These receptors were taken from a male donor with ankylosing spondylitis. The CDR3 runs from the conserved cysteine through the conserved F or W. Each record gives: V gene, D gene, clone size, J gene, CDR3 protein, CDR3 DNA. The D gene is left open where the match is weak. Only part of the rows carry a size: once, few, many, or a class if the clone is expanded.

TRBV27,TRBD2,medium-sized,TRBJ2-1,CASSLTGLAGDEQFF,TGTGCCAGCAGCCTGACGGGACTAGCGGGTGATGAGCAGTTCTTC
TRBV5-1,TRBD1,many,TRBJ2-7,CASSLEQGPTDEQYF,TGCGCCAGCAGCTTGGAACAGGGGCCCACCGACGAGCAGTACTTC
TRBV6-2/TRBV6-3,NA,NA,TRBJ1-1,CASSGSSRRKTEAFF,TGTGCCAGCAGTGGGAGCTCCCGGAGGAAAACTGAAGCTTTCTTT
TRBV27,TRBD1,many,TRBJ2-6,CASTHDTGTGGVGANVLTF,TGTGCCAGCACACACGATACCGGGACAGGCGGTGTGGGGGCCAACGTCCTGACTTTC
TRBV7-3,NA,NA,TRBJ2-3,CASSRDFTDTQYF,TGTGCCAGCAGCCGGGACTTTACAGATACGCAGTATTTT
TRBV4-3,TRBD1,NA,TRBJ2-3,CASSQHRGIRTDTQYF,TGCGCCAGCAGCCAACACAGGGGAATTCGCACAGATACGCAGTATTTT
TRBV24-1,NA,NA,TRBJ2-3,CATSDPASTDTQYF,TGTGCCACCAGTGATCCCGCCAGCACAGATACGCAGTATTTT
TRBV15,TRBD2,few,TRBJ2-7,CATSRDISGGTVEQYF,TGTGCCACCAGCAGAGATATAAGCGGGGGAACGGTCGAGCAGTACTTC
TRBV9,NA,many,TRBJ2-1,CASSVSDRYNEQFF,TGTGCCAGCAGCGTAAGCGACAGGTACAATGAGCAGTTCTTC
TRBV12-3/TRBV12-4,NA,many,TRBJ2-2,CASSPTQPGELFF,TGTGCCAGCAGTCCGACCCAACCCGGGGAGCTGTTTTTT
TRBV2,TRBD2,many,TRBJ2-3,CASRRAGAGTDTQYF,TGTGCCAGCAGGAGAGCGGGAGCCGGCACAGATACGCAGTATTTT
TRBV12-3/TRBV12-4,TRBD1,NA,TRBJ1-2,CASSGTGAPYTF,TGTGCCAGCAGCGGGACAGGGGCCCCCTACACCTTC
TRBV20-1,TRBD2,many,TRBJ2-2,CSARDPGLAGKAPNTGELFF,TGCAGTGCTAGAGATCCGGGACTAGCGGGAAAGGCCCCGAACACCGGGGAGCTGTTTTTT
TRBV28,NA,many,TRBJ2-7,CASSFGGLGYEQYF,TGTGCCAGCAGTTTCGGGGGGCTGGGGTACGAGCAGTACTTC
TRBV7-3,TRBD2,many,TRBJ2-6,CASSQRGSRANVLTF,TGTGCCAGCAGCCAGCGGGGGTCCAGAGCCAACGTCCTGACTTTC
TRBV27,TRBD1,many,TRBJ1-1,CASSWGPGGTEAFF,TGTGCCAGCAGTTGGGGACCAGGGGGCACTGAAGCTTTCTTT
TRBV20-1,NA,many,TRBJ1-1,CSARRPAGFAEAFF,TGCAGTGCTAGACGCCCAGCGGGCTTCGCTGAAGCTTTCTTT
TRBV5-1,TRBD1,many,TRBJ1-1,CASSEGDSMNTEAFF,TGCGCCAGCAGCGAAGGGGACAGCATGAACACTGAAGCTTTCTTT
TRBV19,TRBD1,NA,TRBJ2-3,CASRQGSTDTQYF,TGTGCCAGCAGACAGGGGAGCACAGATACGCAGTATTTT
TRBV6-1,NA,many,TRBJ1-3,CASSGSRVLEAGNTIYF,TGTGCCAGCAGTGGAAGCAGGGTTTTGGAGGCTGGAAACACCATATATTTT
TRBV12-5,NA,few,TRBJ2-5,CASGLGPAPGAETQYF,TGTGCTAGTGGTTTGGGGCCGGCACCGGGGGCAGAGACCCAGTACTTC
TRBV5-1,NA,many,TRBJ2-2,CASSEGMGTGELFF,TGCGCCAGCAGCGAAGGCATGGGTACCGGGGAGCTGTTTTTT
TRBV5-5,TRBD1,few,TRBJ1-6,CASSFGQDNSPLHF,TGTGCCAGCAGCTTTGGACAGGATAATTCACCCCTCCACTTT
TRBV28,NA,few,TRBJ1-3,CASWAGSSGNTIYF,TGTGCCAGCTGGGCGGGGAGCTCTGGAAACACCATATATTTT
TRBV6-1,NA,NA,TRBJ2-1,CASSETTAPYNEQFF,TGTGCCAGCAGTGAAACCACAGCTCCCTACAATGAGCAGTTCTTC
TRBV6-1,NA,NA,TRBJ1-1,CASSEQGFVTEAFF,TGTGCCAGCAGCGAACAGGGTTTTGTCACTGAAGCTTTCTTT
TRBV13,NA,few,TRBJ1-1,CASSFVPPGTEAFF,TGTGCCAGCAGCTTTGTCCCACCCGGGACTGAAGCTTTCTTT
TRBV19,NA,NA,TRBJ2-7,CASSQASGVGEQYF,TGTGCCAGTAGCCAAGCGTCGGGGGTGGGAGAGCAGTACTTC
TRBV9,NA,NA,TRBJ2-1,CASSVDPLSSYNEQFF,TGTGCCAGCAGCGTAGATCCACTGAGCTCCTACAATGAGCAGTTCTTC
TRBV6-1,NA,NA,TRBJ2-2,CASSLMGDTGELFF,TGTGCCAGCAGTCTTATGGGGGACACCGGGGAGCTGTTTTTT
TRBV7-2,NA,NA,TRBJ2-7,CASSPTQAEQYF,TGTGCCAGCAGCCCCACCCAGGCAGAGCAGTACTTC
TRBV6-4,TRBD2,many,TRBJ2-1,CASSDSPSGRLEQFF,TGTGCCAGCAGTGACTCGCCTAGCGGGAGATTAGAGCAGTTCTTC
TRBV28,NA,many,TRBJ2-3,CASQSDADTQYF,TGTGCCAGCCAATCTGATGCGGATACGCAGTATTTT
TRBV7-2,TRBD2,NA,TRBJ2-7,CASSLFGTSAGEQYF,TGTGCCAGCAGCTTGTTTGGGACTAGCGCGGGCGAGCAGTACTTC
TRBV5-1,NA,many,TRBJ2-5,CASSFSGGETQYF,TGCGCCAGCAGCTTCTCCGGTGGAGAGACCCAGTACTTC
TRBV11-2,TRBD1,NA,TRBJ2-2,CASSQTPPRQGIDAGELFF,TGTGCCAGCAGCCAAACTCCCCCAAGACAGGGAATAGACGCCGGGGAGCTGTTTTTT
TRBV29-1,NA,many,TRBJ2-5,CSVLAPGETQYF,TGCAGCGTTTTGGCCCCCGGGGAGACCCAGTACTTC
TRBV29-1,NA,NA,TRBJ1-5,CSGSWGSNQPQHF,TGCAGCGGAAGCTGGGGGAGCAATCAGCCCCAGCATTTT
TRBV7-9,NA,NA,TRBJ1-1,CASSLPQGWGTEAFF,TGTGCCAGCAGCCTACCCCAGGGCTGGGGAACTGAAGCTTTCTTT
TRBV11-2,NA,many,TRBJ2-1,CASARRVSRGSYNEQFF,TGTGCCAGCGCCAGGAGGGTATCCAGGGGCTCCTACAATGAGCAGTTCTTC
TRBV3-1,NA,many,TRBJ2-1,CASRLGYNEQFF,TGTGCCAGCAGGCTAGGGTACAATGAGCAGTTCTTC
TRBV7-3,NA,many,TRBJ1-1,CASSLWPGAEAFF,TGTGCCAGCAGCCTCTGGCCGGGGGCTGAAGCTTTCTTT
TRBV14,NA,many,TRBJ1-1,CASSYRDVAFVREAFF,TGTGCCAGCAGCTACCGGGACGTCGCTTTTGTAAGGGAAGCTTTCTTT
TRBV9,TRBD2,few,TRBJ2-7,CASSVGPSGDEQYF,TGTGCCAGCAGCGTGGGCCCTAGCGGCGACGAGCAGTACTTC
TRBV5-1,NA,NA,TRBJ2-3,CASSSAGGGRTDTQYF,TGCGCCAGCAGCTCGGCCGGAGGGGGGAGGACAGATACGCAGTATTTT
TRBV12-5,NA,few,TRBJ2-5,CASGLVTARETQYF,TGTGCTAGTGGTTTGGTAACAGCCCGGGAGACCCAGTACTTC
TRBV7-2,TRBD2,few,TRBJ2-7,CASSLVGAGGRYEQYF,TGTGCCAGCAGCTTAGTCGGAGCGGGAGGGCGATACGAGCAGTACTTC
TRBV28,TRBD1,many,TRBJ2-3,CASSFWTGSSDTQYF,TGTGCCAGCAGTTTTTGGACAGGGTCCTCAGATACGCAGTATTTT
TRBV5-5,NA,NA,TRBJ2-5,CASGPRVGETQYF,TGTGCCAGCGGCCCCCGGGTCGGAGAGACCCAGTACTTC
TRBV18,NA,many,TRBJ2-2,CASSLLADANTGELFF,TGTGCCAGCTCGCTATTAGCGGACGCGAACACCGGGGAGCTGTTTTTT
TRBV9,TRBD2,many,TRBJ2-4,CASNSGRSGIQYF,TGTGCCAGCAACAGCGGGAGAAGTGGGATTCAGTACTTC
TRBV11-3,NA,NA,TRBJ2-5,CASSLRSRGVLGETQYF,TGTGCCAGCAGCTTACGATCCCGGGGAGTCCTCGGCGAGACCCAGTACTTC
TRBV7-2,TRBD1,medium-sized,TRBJ2-2,CASSRTGTGELFF,TGTGCCAGCAGCCGGACAGGCACCGGGGAGCTGTTTTTT